The rows below give T cell receptor beta chains drawn from one sample of a study of blood T cell repertoires in COVID-19. The assay was immunoSEQ multiplex PCR, and TCRdb's table has in-frame clones only and misses some. The sample shows a few hundred thousand clones, 65% to 85% of them seen only once. Sequencing was carried out using PBMCs or T cells enriched from blood (not recorded which). The origin of the receptors is a man aged 30-40 years with acute COVID-19. The CDR3 runs from the conserved cysteine through the conserved F or W. D genes are given only for firm matches. Clone size is given for some rows only: seen once, a few or many times, or a class if the clone is expanded.

>TRBJ2-7|TRBV15|TRBD1|-
TGTGCCACCAGCGATGGACAGGGGTTCTACGAGCAGTACTTC
CATSDGQGFYEQYF
>TRBJ1-4|TRBV5-5|TRBD1|-
TGTGCCAGCAGCACCGGGACAGGGGATGAAAAACTGTTTTTT
CASSTGTGDEKLFF
>TRBJ2-7|TRBV12-5|TRBD2|few
TGTGCTAGCGATCTCGGGGGGAACGAGCAGTACTTC
CASDLGGNEQYF
>TRBJ1-2|TRBV3-1/TRBV3-2|TRBD1|-
TGTGCCAGCAGCCGAGGACAGGGGGTCTGGTATGGCTACACCTTC
CASSRGQGVWYGYTF
>TRBJ2-7|TRBV4-1|TRBD1|-
TGCGCCAGCAGCCAAGGGGGACAGGGGTTTCAAGGGTCCTACGAGCAGTACTTC
CASSQGGQGFQGSYEQYF
>TRBJ1-6|TRBV3-1/TRBV3-2|-|-
TGTGCCAGCGCCCAGGGTGGAAATTCACCCCTCCACTTT
CASAQGGNSPLHF
>TRBJ1-2|TRBV13|-|-
TGTGCCAGCAGCTTTTCTTCCCTTAACTATGGCTACACCTTC
CASSFSSLNYGYTF
>TRBJ1-3|TRBV19|-|-
TGTGCCAGTAGTATGGACAGCTTTAGAAACACCATATATTTT
CASSMDSFRNTIYF
>TRBJ2-7|TRBV18|-|-
TGTGCCAGCTCACCACCTGCCAGGTTCTACGAGCAGTACTTC
CASSPPARFYEQYF
>TRBJ2-5|TRBV5-4|-|-
TGTGCCAGCAGCTTGGAGGCTAGTGCTCAAGAGACCCAGTACTTC
CASSLEASAQETQYF
>TRBJ1-1|TRBV2|-|-
TGTGCCAGCCCCCAGAACACTGAAGCTTTCTTT
CASPQNTEAFF
>TRBJ1-2|TRBV1|-|many
TGCACCAGCAGCCAAGCTCGGGGGACAGATGGCTACACCTTC
CTSSQARGTDGYTF